Each of the 28 T cell receptor beta chains below was sequenced from the same sample in a study of blood T cells in healthy people across ages. Next came a second PCR, run for roughly 7 to 12 cycles, which used a sample-barcoded 5' primer along with a J-beta primer mix. TCRdb passed the 5' RACE reads through MiXCR, listing each CDR3 protein once. This sample has 1.5 million to 2 million distinct CDR3 sequences, with approximately 40% found just once. What was sequenced was blood. The source is a human donor in good health.

This clonotype was seen a few times. This chain connects TRBV29-1 to TRBJ1-1; 9 bases fit TRBD1. In germline, CDR1 is SQVTM, CDR2 ANQGSEA. CDR3 size: 14 residues. The junction had 6 bases not matched to a gene; V was cut back by 4 bases and J by 3 bases. CDR3: CSVVGTGRYTEAFF. The CDR3 DNA reads as TGCAGCGTTGTAGGGACAGGGAGATACACTGAAGCTTTCTTT. The full variable domain, with the rest looked up from reference TRBV29-1 and TRBJ1-1, is SAVISQKPSRDICQRGTSLTIQCQVDSQVTMMFWYRQQPGQSLTLIATANQGSEATYESGFVIDKFPISRPNLTFSTLTVSNMSPEDSSIYLCSVVGTGRYTEAFFGQGTRLTVV.

This clonotype has just a few counts. The chain couples TRBV28 to TRBJ2-7; D call uncertain. The CDR3 runs to 11 residues. Germline assignment: CDR1 MDHEN and CDR2 SYDVKM. Trimming stripped 0 bases from V and 5 bases from J, with 2 bases between. The CDR3 nucleotides read TGTGCCAGCAGTTTATGGGACGAGCAGTACTTC. It encodes CASSLWDEQYF.

Regarding this clonotype: The germline gene is not matched at one end of the junction; a read error may be the cause. The chain is built from TRBV2 and TRBJ2-4, with D perhaps TRBD2 (6 bases). The better agreement between TRBJ2-5 and the DNA end casts doubt on the J call. Germline loops: CDR1 SNHLY, CDR2 FYNNEI. The CDR3 has 12 amino acids. The CDR3 sequence is CAGRAGLETQYF. In DNA form, the CDR3 reads TGTGCCGGCAGGGCGGGGTTGGAGACCCAGTACTTC.

This clonotype was seen a handful of times. The chain has TRBV5-1 and TRBJ2-1; 10 nucleotides align to TRBD2. CDR1 SGHRS and CDR2 YFSETQ come from the germline V gene. There are 15 residues in the CDR3. The V segment lost 4 bases and the J segment 7 bases; nucleotides outside the gene matches: 8. This CDR3 reads CASSTQAGGQNEQFF. In DNA form, the CDR3 reads TGCGCCAGCAGCACCCAAGCGGGGGGGCAAAATGAGCAGTTCTTC.

This clonotype was found a few times. The chain carries TRBV5-1 and TRBJ2-5; 7 bases line up with TRBD2. Per the germline V gene, CDR1 is SGHRS and CDR2 is YFSETQ. V trimming: 4 bases; J trimming: 5 bases; junction bases outside the gene matches: 11. The CDR3 is 15 residues long. The CDR3 DNA is TGCGCCAGCAGCCCAAGCGGGGTACCGGGGGAGACCCAGTACTTC. It yields the protein CASSPSGVPGETQYF.

This chain links TRBV12-3 or TRBV12-4 with TRBJ1-3; possible D gene TRBD1, 6 bases. The germline V and J ends were trimmed by 4 bases and 6 bases, with 10 bases remaining between them. The CDR3 contains 13 residues. The CDR3 DNA follows: TGTGCCAGCAGTTCCGGGACAACAAACACCATATATTTT. It translates to CASSSGTTNTIYF.

The chain links TRBV29-1 to TRBJ2-1, with 8 bases that match TRBD1. CDR3 length: 14 amino acids. Germline CDR1 reads SQVTM; CDR2 reads ANQGSEA. V was pared by 5 bases and J by 6 bases, with 9 bases of the junction left unmatched. CDR3 sequence (DNA): TGCAGCGTTCATGACAGGGGAGTAAGCAATGAGCAGTTCTTC. Residues: CSVHDRGVSNEQFF.

The V call is TRBV20-1, the J call TRBJ1-2; D is undetermined. From germline, CDR1 is DFQATT and CDR2 SNEGSKA (reference sequence). The CDR3 extends over 13 amino acids. Between the trimmed V and J ends, which lost 6 bases and 1 base, there was a span of 12 bases. The CDR3 DNA reads TGCAGTGCGGGGAATACCCGTAACTATGGCTACACCTTC. This translates into CSAGNTRNYGYTF.

The genes are TRBV3-1 and TRBJ2-7, with D perhaps TRBD1 (5 bases). The better agreement between TRBJ2-4 and the DNA end casts doubt on the J call. CDR1 and CDR2 from the germline V gene are LGHDT and YNNKEL (reference sequence). The CDR3 has 15 residues. Written as DNA, the CDR3 is TGTGCCAGCAGCCAAGCTACAGGTCCTCCCTACATTCAGTACTTC. Translation gives CASSQATGPPYIQYF.

This clonotype was counted only a few times. V is TRBV9 and J is TRBJ2-1, with 8 bases identical to TRBD2. The CDR3 has 16 residues. Trimming took 0 bases from V and 2 from J; bases not matched to a gene: 4. Germline-derived CDR1 and CDR2 are SGDLS and YYNGEE. CDR3 in DNA: TGTGCCAGCAGCGTAGCGGTAGCGGGGACCTACAATGAGCAGTTCTTC. Translating it yields CASSVAVAGTYNEQFF.

CDR3 DNA sequence: TGCAGTGCTACACGCCCTACAGCCACAAGCTCCTACGAGCAGTACTTC. As protein: CSATRPTATSSYEQYF. The chain has TRBV20-1 and TRBJ2-7; D call uncertain. Trimming cost V 4 bases and J 0 bases, with 19 bases left between them. Germline CDR1 reads DFQATT; CDR2 reads SNEGSKA (reference sequence). The CDR3 is 16 amino acids.

The chain recombines TRBV13 with TRBJ2-7, with D possibly being TRBD2 (5 bases). CDR3 size: 16 residues. Trimming pared 0 bases from V and 2 bases from J, leaving 14 bases between. Germline V lookup: CDR1 PRHDT, CDR2 FYEKMQ (reference sequence). In DNA form, the CDR3 reads TGTGCCAGCAGCTTAGGCCTTTTGGCGGGCCCCTACGAGCAGTACTTC. It yields the protein CASSLGLLAGPYEQYF.

The chain recombines TRBV7-8 with TRBJ1-5; TRBD1 matches at 8 bases. This CDR3 spans 18 amino acids. Germline CDR1 reads SGHVS; CDR2 reads FQNEAQ. V shed 5 bases, J shed 4 bases, and the junction held 16 bases outside the gene matches. The DNA for the CDR3 is TGTGCCAGCAGCCAAAGGCCGGGACAGGTCTTCTCTAATCAGCCCCAGCATTTT. Encoded protein: CASSQRPGQVFSNQPQHF.

The CDR3: CASSSYTGGEQYF. The DNA of the CDR3 is TGTGCCAGCAGTTCGTATACAGGGGGCGAGCAGTACTTC. The rearrangement uses TRBV11-1 and TRBJ2-4; TRBD1 aligns across 8 bases. The end of the DNA fits TRBJ2-7 better, so the J call may be wrong. CDR1 SGHAT and CDR2 FQDESV come from the germline V gene (reference sequence). The CDR3 extends over 13 amino acids.

In this sample, this clonotype turned up a few times. The chain uses TRBV24-1 and TRBJ2-1, with 8 bases identical to TRBD2. V shed 3 bases, J shed 7 bases, and the junction held 10 bases outside the gene matches. The CDR3 is 16 residues long. Germline V gene sequence: CDR1 KGHDR, CDR2 SFDVKD. The CDR3 sequence is CATSDDGGGLGNEQFF. The CDR3 coding sequence is TGTGCCACCAGTGATGATGGCGGGGGGCTAGGAAATGAGCAGTTCTTC.

This clonotype showed up just a few times. The chain is built from TRBV6-5 and TRBJ2-4; D might be TRBD1 (5 bases). The J call is doubtful: the DNA matches TRBJ2-7 better. The germline gives CDR1 MNHEY, CDR2 SVGAGI. CDR3 length: 12 residues. The CDR3 bases are TGTGCCAGCAGTTACGGGGCACGCGAGCAGTACTTC. Amino acids: CASSYGAREQYF.

As regards this clonotype: The junction and the germline gene differ at one end; a read error may be behind it. This chain joins TRBV20-1 and TRBJ1-1, with 8 bases aligning to TRBD1. The CDR3 runs 11 residues. CDR1 DFQATT and CDR2 SNEGSKA come from the germline V gene (reference sequence). The CDR3 DNA follows: TGCAGCGCTACAGGGGGCACTGAAGCTTTCTTT. Its protein is CSATGGTEAFF.

This clonotype occurred a few times. The V call is TRBV7-8, the J call TRBJ2-5, with D hard to call. CDR3 length: 14 residues. Germline CDR1 reads SGHVS; CDR2 reads FQNEAQ. V lost 1 base, J lost 5 bases, and 11 bases lay in between. Here the CDR3 reads CASSLGARDETQYF. CDR3 bases: TGTGCCAGCAGCTTAGGGGCCAGAGACGAGACCCAGTACTTC. The whole variable domain, remainder taken from reference TRBV7-8 and TRBJ2-5, is GAGVSQSPRYKVAKRGQDVALRCDPISGHVSLFWYQQALGQGPEFLTYFQNEAQLDKSGLPSDRFFAERPEGSVSTLKIQRTQQEDSAVYLCASSLGARDETQYFGPGTRLLVL.

The count of this clonotype is one. Germline is not matched at one junction end, which may reflect a read error. The chain carries TRBV4-1 and TRBJ2-7; perhaps TRBD2 as D (5 bases). The germline V gene has CDR1 MGHRA and CDR2 YSYEKL. The CDR3 has 17 residues. DNA for the CDR3: TGCGCCAGCAGCCAAGATCTAGCTACAAACCGGGTGTACGGGCAGTACTTC. It codes for CASSQDLATNRVYGQYF.

V and J are TRBV10-3 and TRBJ2-3; possible D gene TRBD2, 6 bases. This CDR3 region has 16 residues. In germline, CDR1 is ENHRY, CDR2 SYGVKD. Trimming shortened V by 11 bases and J by 0 bases, and 21 bases separated the two germline ends. Here the CDR3 DNA reads TGTGCCGTCCTGCGTCACGGGGGACCCAGCACAGATACGCAGTATTTT. Amino acid sequence: CAVLRHGGPSTDTQYF.

This chain links TRBV28 with TRBJ2-5; 10 bases match TRBD2. The DNA end is more similar to TRBJ2-7, so the J call may be wrong. The CDR3 has 15 amino acids. Germline CDR1 and CDR2: MDHEN and SYDVKM. CDR3 sequence (DNA): TGTGCCAGCCCATTTAGCGGGGGGACCTCCTACGAGCAGTACTTC. It specifies CASPFSGGTSYEQYF.

This clonotype was observed a few times. The V gene is TRBV15, the J gene TRBJ2-5; D might be TRBD1 or TRBD2, each matching 7 bases. Germline CDR1 LNHNV, CDR2 YYDKDF (reference sequence). The V gene lost 0 bases and the J gene lost 11 bases, with 25 bases spanning the gap. This CDR3 region has 17 residues. The CDR3 protein is CATSRERGLAVAEEQYF. Here the CDR3 DNA reads TGTGCCACCAGCAGAGAAAGGGGGCTAGCGGTGGCAGAAGAGCAGTACTTC.

The sample holds a few counts of this clonotype. The chain employs TRBV12-3 or TRBV12-4 and TRBJ2-5; 11 nucleotides match TRBD2. After removal of 5 bases from V and 5 bases from J, the junction contained 7 bases not matched to a gene. The CDR3 totals 15 residues. CDR3 coding DNA: TGTGCCAGCAGTAGCGGACTAGCGGGCTTGGAGACCCAGTACTTC. Its protein product is CASSSGLAGLETQYF.

The table lists this clonotype with a count of one. Given a much more abundant clone one base away, this may be a read error. The rearrangement links TRBV5-4 to TRBJ1-2; the D gene is possibly TRBD1 (6 bases). Germline V gene lookup returns CDR1 SGHNT and CDR2 YYREEE (reference sequence). The CDR3 has 14 residues. For the CDR3, the DNA is TGTGCCAACAGCTTGGACAGCCCTAACTATGGCTACACCTTC. It yields the protein CANSLDSPNYGYTF.

The V call is TRBV7-2, the J call TRBJ1-1; D is perhaps TRBD1 (5 bases). V lost 3 bases and J lost 4, with 15 bases in between. The CDR3 has 15 amino acids. Germline CDR1 is SGHTA and CDR2 is FQGNSA. For the CDR3, the DNA is TGTGCCAGCAGCTTCAACTCGGGGGGAACCACTGAAGCTTTCTTT. Amino acids: CASSFNSGGTTEAFF.

With respect to this clonotype: A much larger clone is a single base away; this may be a read error. The gene calls are TRBV7-3 and TRBJ2-6, with a tentative D call TRBD1 (5 bases). Germline loops: CDR1 SGHTA, CDR2 FQGTGA. The length of the CDR3 is 15 residues. CDR3: CASSLSRTGANVPTF. CDR3 nucleotide sequence: TGTGCCAGCAGCTTAAGCCGTACTGGGGCCAACGTCCCGACTTTC.

V and J are TRBV2 and TRBJ1-4; possibly TRBD1 for D (6 bases). CDR3 length: 17 residues. Looked up from germline, CDR1 is SNHLY and CDR2 is FYNNEI. Deletions cut 3 bases from V and 8 bases from J, with 22 bases between. The CDR3, as DNA: TGTGCCAGCAGTGAGTCCCCGGCAGGGGTGGTTATCGAAAAACTGTTTTTT. Its translation: CASSESPAGVVIEKLFF.

The chain combines TRBV5-1 with TRBJ2-1; 8 bases align to TRBD2. Germline loops: CDR1 SGHRS, CDR2 YFSETQ. The CDR3 totals 19 residues. V shed 2 bases, J shed 0 bases, and the junction held 13 bases outside the gene matches. The CDR3 sequence: CASSFPGLVRGSSYNEQFF. Here the CDR3 DNA reads TGCGCCAGCAGCTTTCCGGGACTAGTTAGGGGCAGCTCCTACAATGAGCAGTTCTTC.